The 15 T cell receptor beta chains in this list originate from one sample, sequenced in a study of blood T cell repertoires in COVID-19 (TCRdb year 2020). To prepare the library, the immunoSEQ multiplex PCR assay was applied. What TCRdb holds here is the immuneACCESS table cut down to in-frame rearrangements. Part of the clones is not present; checked against another copy, under half of the missing clones reflect an unresolved V gene, and the others are unexplained. The table for this sample lists roughly 300,000 clones; 65% to 90% of them were counted only once. The biggest ten clones account for approximately 4% of the sample. Sequencing used PBMCs or T cells enriched from blood (not recorded which). Receptors originate from a middle-aged woman with acute COVID-19.

CDR3 DNA sequence: TGCAGCGTTGCGACAGGAGATCAGCCCCAGCATTTT. This gives the protein CSVATGDQPQHF. The genes are TRBV29-1 and TRBJ1-5; maybe TRBD1 (6 bases). The CDR3 contains 12 residues. The V end was cut by 4 bases, the J end by 5 bases, with 9 bases between. Germline CDR1 SQVTM, CDR2 ANQGSEA.

The chain recombines TRBV10-3 with TRBJ1-2; D is unresolved. The germline V gene has CDR1 ENHRY and CDR2 SYGVKD. The V and J ends lost 3 bases and 5 bases respectively, with 22 bases between them. This CDR3 region has 17 residues. CDR3 protein: CAISENQIFPGVYGYTF. DNA of the CDR3: TGTGCCATCAGTGAAAACCAGATATTTCCAGGCGTATATGGCTACACCTTC.

This chain links TRBV6-2 or TRBV6-3 with TRBJ2-1; TRBD2 agrees at 11 bases. The CDR3 runs to 17 residues. J gave up 8 bases and V 6 bases, and 15 bases lay outside the gene matches. CDR1 MNHEY and CDR2 SVGEGT come from the germline V gene. The CDR3 sequence is CASSPPRLAGPKDEQFF. CDR3 coding DNA: TGTGCCAGCAGCCCTCCTCGACTAGCGGGACCCAAGGATGAGCAGTTCTTC.

The sample holds one count of this clone. This sequence joins TRBV4-3 and TRBJ2-1; 8 bases align to TRBD2. The junction had 14 bases not matched to a gene; V was cut back by 0 bases and J by 7 bases. The CDR3 spans 18 residues. Germline V gene sequence: CDR1 LGHNA, CDR2 YSLEER. CDR3 region: CASSQDLAGRNWANEQFF. DNA of the CDR3: TGCGCCAGCAGCCAAGATTTAGCGGGACGAAACTGGGCGAATGAGCAGTTCTTC.

The CDR3 loop is CASTPGDTGGEQYF. DNA for the CDR3: TGTGCCAGCACCCCGGGGGACACGGGAGGCGAGCAGTACTTC. The chain has TRBV7-9 and TRBJ2-7; tentative D call: TRBD2 (7 bases). Trimming cost V 7 bases and J 6 bases, with 19 bases left between them. Germline CDR1 reads SEHNR; CDR2 reads FQNEAQ (reference sequence). The CDR3 length is 14 residues.

This chain links TRBV29-1 with TRBJ2-7, with D unresolved. Between the trimmed V and J ends, which lost 4 bases and 2 bases, there was a span of 9 bases. The CDR3 length is 12 residues. In germline, CDR1 is SQVTM, CDR2 ANQGSEA. This chain's CDR3 is CSVVRSPYEQYF. The CDR3, as DNA: TGCAGCGTTGTTCGGAGCCCCTACGAGCAGTACTTC.

The CDR3 coding sequence is TGTGCCAGTAGTATCAGCGGGCCCAAAGGGAGTTATGGCTACACCTTC. Amino acid sequence: CASSISGPKGSYGYTF. The rearrangement links TRBV19 to TRBJ1-2; D gene uncertain. This CDR3 comprises 16 residues. CDR1 LNHDA and CDR2 SQIVND come from the germline V gene (reference sequence). The ends were cut back, 3 bases at V and 5 bases at J, with 19 bases in the middle.

The chain combines TRBV12-3 or TRBV12-4 with TRBJ1-2, with TRBD1 as a possible D gene (5 bases). The CDR3 is 13 residues long. The V gene lost 2 bases and the J gene lost 3 bases, with 7 bases spanning the gap. The chain's CDR3 is CASSLKGDYGYTF. The CDR3 bases are TGTGCCAGCAGTTTAAAAGGGGACTATGGCTACACCTTC.

V is TRBV10-3 and J is TRBJ1-1; 8 bases align to TRBD1. Trimming cost V 4 bases and J 5 bases; bases outside gene matches: 6. Looked up from germline, CDR1 is ENHRY and CDR2 is SYGVKD. The CDR3 runs 14 residues. The CDR3 DNA sequence: TGTGCCATCAGTGGAACAGGGGGAGGGACTGAAGCTTTCTTT. Residues: CAISGTGGGTEAFF.

V gene TRBV7-8 combines with J gene TRBJ2-2; 12 positions match TRBD2. Germline CDR1 is SGHVS and CDR2 is FQNEAQ. This CDR3 contains 21 residues. The V and J ends lost 2 bases and 5 bases, in that order; junction bases with no gene match: 18. CDR3 in amino acids: CASSLTPSTRRTSGNTGELFF. CDR3 nucleotide sequence: TGTGCCAGCAGCTTAACCCCATCCACCCGGCGGACTAGCGGGAATACCGGGGAGCTGTTTTTT.

The chain employs TRBV3-1 (or the pseudogene TRBV3-2) and TRBJ1-6; no clear D. Germline CDR1 and CDR2: LGHDT and YNNKEL (reference sequence). There are 15 residues in the CDR3. Trimming cost V 1 base and J 4 bases, with 8 bases left between them. The chain's CDR3 is CASSQGAVYNSPLHF. The DNA of the CDR3 is TGTGCCAGCAGCCAAGGGGCCGTATATAATTCACCCCTCCACTTT.

The chain combines TRBV3-1 (or the pseudogene TRBV3-2) with TRBJ1-1; TRBD1 matches 8 bases. V lost 4 bases, J lost 1 base, and 11 bases stayed unmatched. Looked up from germline, CDR1 is LGHDT and CDR2 is YNNKEL (reference sequence). This CDR3 spans 17 amino acids. CDR3 DNA sequence: TGTGCCAGCAGCCTAACCTGGGACAGGACACGGAACACTGAAGCTTTCTTT. Amino acids: CASSLTWDRTRNTEAFF.

The chain uses TRBV19 and TRBJ2-1; 8 bases fit TRBD1. The CDR3 is made up of 15 amino acids. The V gene end was trimmed by 8 bases and the J gene end by 5 bases; junction bases not matched to a gene: 11. The V gene's germline CDR1 is LNHDA and CDR2 SQIVND (reference sequence). CDR3 coding DNA: TGTGCCAGTCATAAAACCGGGACAGGTAACAATGAGCAGTTCTTC. It encodes CASHKTGTGNNEQFF.

This rearrangement joins TRBV7-2 to TRBJ1-5; 7 nucleotides line up with TRBD1. Trimming cost V 6 bases and J 5 bases; bases outside gene matches: 4. The CDR3 is made up of 13 amino acids. Germline-derived CDR1 and CDR2 are SGHTA and FQGNSA. CDR3 in amino acids: CASSGTVDQPQHF. The CDR3 coding sequence is TGTGCCAGCAGTGGGACAGTGGATCAGCCCCAGCATTTT.

The chain has TRBV7-8 and TRBJ2-1, with a weak D call TRBD2 (6 bases). The CDR3 covers 16 residues. The V and J ends lost 5 bases and 0 bases respectively, with 14 bases between them. CDR1 is SGHVS and CDR2 is FQNEAQ in the germline V gene. The CDR3 nucleotides read TGTGCCAGCAGCCCCCGGGACTCGAGCTCCTACAATGAGCAGTTCTTC. Its protein product is CASSPRDSSSYNEQFF.